A single sample is the source of the 27 T cell receptor beta chains below, sequenced in a study of OX40 agonist ivuxolimab in advanced cancers. Produced via immunoSEQ multiplex PCR; TCRdb's table is partial and in-frame only. The sample shows 70,000 to 85,000 clones, roughly 94% of them seen only once. Material: CD4+ or CD8+ T cells sorted from blood, obtained in a trial of the OX40 agonist ivuxolimab. These receptors came from an adult with an advanced solid tumor such as melanoma, head and neck, liver or kidney cancer.

V gene TRBV5-6 combines with J gene TRBJ2-7; tentative D call: TRBD1 (6 bases). There are 18 residues in the CDR3. Germline loops: CDR1 SGHDT, CDR2 YYEEEE. V gave up 0 bases and J gave up 0 bases, with 19 bases separating them. The CDR3 DNA reads as TGTGCCAGCAGCTTGGCTTCTTACTGGGCAGGGGCCTCCTACGAGCAGTACTTC. Amino acid sequence: CASSLASYWAGASYEQYF.

The rearrangement uses TRBV19 and TRBJ2-2; D gene ambiguous. V lost 10 bases and J lost 5, with 8 bases in between. Germline V lookup: CDR1 LNHDA, CDR2 SQIVND (reference sequence). This CDR3 is built from 11 residues. The CDR3 sequence: CATYQTGELFF. DNA of the CDR3: TGTGCCACCTATCAGACCGGGGAGCTGTTTTTT.

The chain uses TRBV5-6 and TRBJ1-2, with TRBD1 matching over 9 bases. V lost 5 bases, J lost 3 bases, and 2 bases stayed unmatched. The germline CDR1 and CDR2 sequences are SGHDT and YYEEEE. The CDR3 has 13 residues. The CDR3 sequence: CASRTGGHYGYTF. CDR3 nucleotides: TGTGCCAGCAGGACAGGGGGGCACTATGGCTACACCTTC.

This chain connects TRBV7-8 to TRBJ1-3; D might be TRBD1 (5 bases). The CDR3 loop spans 16 amino acids. Germline CDR1 reads SGHVS; CDR2 reads FQNEAQ. Trimming took off 5 bases at V and 8 bases at J, with 22 bases between the two ends. The CDR3 DNA reads as TGTGCCAGCAGCCCCCTCCAGGGCCCCCTGCGGGACACCATATATTTT. Residues: CASSPLQGPLRDTIYF.

This chain joins TRBV7-2 and TRBJ1-5; D gene unclear. In germline, CDR1 is SGHTA, CDR2 FQGNSA. The CDR3 is 13 residues long. V lost 1 base, J lost 7 bases, and 8 bases lay in between. CDR3 bases: TGTGCCAGCAGCTTAGGAGTGGCCCAGCCCCAGCATTTT. Encoded protein: CASSLGVAQPQHF. Looking up the rest from reference TRBV7-2 and TRBJ1-5 gives the full variable domain: GAGVSQSPSNKVTEKGKDVELRCDPISGHTALYWYRQSLGQGLEFLIYFQGNSAPDKSGLPSDRFSAERTGGSVSTLTIQRTQQEDSAVYLCASSLGVAQPQHFGDGTRLSIL.

The gene calls are TRBV9 and TRBJ2-3; 13 bases align to TRBD2. CDR1 and CDR2 (germline): SGDLS, YYNGEE. J gave up 7 bases and V 4 bases, and 6 bases lay outside the gene matches. The CDR3 loop spans 15 amino acids. CDR3 DNA sequence: TGTGCCAGCAGCCCATGGACTAGCGGGAGCAATACGCAGTATTTT. The encoded protein is CASSPWTSGSNTQYF.

The chain uses TRBV15 and TRBJ2-3; 7 bases match TRBD1. In germline, CDR1 is LNHNV, CDR2 YYDKDF (reference sequence). V shed 4 bases, J shed 2 bases, and the junction held 9 bases outside the gene matches. The CDR3 is made up of 16 amino acids. The CDR3 sequence is CATSTGRQGFTDTQYF. CDR3 nucleotide sequence: TGTGCCACCAGCACCGGAAGACAGGGCTTCACAGATACGCAGTATTTT.

This clone was observed once. V usage is TRBV4-1 and J usage is TRBJ2-1, with 9 positions matching TRBD2. The CDR3 has 15 residues. V lost 1 base to trimming and J lost 7 bases; unmatched junction nucleotides: 5. Per the germline V gene, CDR1 is MGHRA and CDR2 is YSYEKL. The CDR3 region is CASSQVASGKNEQFF. Written as DNA, the CDR3 is TGCGCCAGCAGCCAAGTTGCTAGCGGGAAAAATGAGCAGTTCTTC.

The rearrangement uses TRBV6-6 and TRBJ1-5; 9 bases align to TRBD1. Germline loops: CDR1 MNHNY, CDR2 SVGAGI (reference sequence). This CDR3 has 14 residues. Germline trimming cut 6 bases from V and 6 bases from J; bases unmatched to any gene: 6. The CDR3 DNA sequence: TGTGCCAGCAGCACGGGACAGGGAGGTCAGCCCCAGCATTTT. Amino acids: CASSTGQGGQPQHF.

This clone occurred once. The chain is built from TRBV27 and TRBJ2-1; D gene ambiguous. Trimming took off 2 bases at V and 4 bases at J, with 21 bases between the two ends. Germline CDR1 is MNHEY and CDR2 is SMNVEV (reference sequence). This CDR3 comprises 18 residues. CDR3 loop: CASSLNIGELSRYNEQFF. As DNA, the CDR3 is TGTGCCAGCAGTTTAAATATCGGCGAGCTCTCAAGGTACAATGAGCAGTTCTTC.

The chain carries TRBV2 and TRBJ1-1; 11 bases fit TRBD1. Germline-derived CDR1 and CDR2 are SNHLY and FYNNEI. With V trimmed by 7 bases and J by 5 bases, 6 bases remained unmatched. This CDR3 contains 14 residues. DNA for the CDR3: TGTGCCAGCACCCCGGGACAGGGGGTGACTGAAGCTTTCTTT. Residues: CASTPGQGVTEAFF.

V gene TRBV29-1 combines with J gene TRBJ2-1; the D gene is possibly TRBD2 (6 bases). Germline V gene data show CDR1 as SQVTM and CDR2 as ANQGSEA. The germline V and J ends were trimmed by 6 bases and 2 bases, with 17 bases remaining between them. This CDR3 has 15 amino acids. This chain's CDR3 is CSVSLAGRPYNEQFF. The CDR3 region has the DNA TGCAGCGTGTCCCTCGCAGGGAGGCCCTACAATGAGCAGTTCTTC.

The chain joins TRBV7-9 to TRBJ1-2; D gene ambiguous. Trimming left V 1 base short and J 11 bases short, with 14 bases between. Germline CDR1 and CDR2: SEHNR and FQNEAQ (reference sequence). The length of the CDR3 is 13 residues. The CDR3 protein is CASSLGRQEEYTF. CDR3 sequence (DNA): TGTGCCAGCAGCTTAGGGCGTCAGGAGGAATACACCTTC.

V gene TRBV10-2 combines with J gene TRBJ1-2; 12 nucleotides line up with TRBD1. CDR1 WSHSY and CDR2 SAAADI come from the germline V gene. There are 17 residues in the CDR3. V dropped 0 bases and J dropped 6; count of bases not matched to a gene: 8. The CDR3 nucleotides read TGCGCCAGCAGTGAGTCCCGGGACAGGGGGCTTGGGGATGGCTACACCTTC. Translated: CASSESRDRGLGDGYTF.

The chain links TRBV4-1 to TRBJ2-7; D gene ambiguous. CDR1 is MGHRA, CDR2 YSYEKL, per germline. The CDR3 loop spans 13 amino acids. The V and J ends lost 0 bases and 7 bases respectively, with 10 bases between them. CDR3 coding DNA: TGCGCCAGCAGCCAAGAAATGTGGCCGGAGCAGTACTTC. Residues: CASSQEMWPEQYF.

J is TRBJ2-7 and V is TRBV27, with TRBD2 as a possible D gene (6 bases). CDR1 and CDR2 (germline): MNHEY, SMNVEV (reference sequence). The CDR3 contains 17 residues. Between the trimmed V and J ends, which lost 5 bases and 3 bases, there was a span of 23 bases. In DNA, the CDR3 is TGTGCCAGCAGTCCCGCGGGTCGGGACTCCGACTACTACGAGCAGTACTTC. Translating gives CASSPAGRDSDYYEQYF.

J is TRBJ1-5 and V is TRBV13, with a possible D match to TRBD1 (5 bases). V shed 0 bases and J shed 4 bases, with 7 bases lying between them. Germline CDR1 is PRHDT and CDR2 is FYEKMQ (reference sequence). CDR3 size: 14 residues. The CDR3 DNA reads as TGTGCCAGCAGCTTAGGGGCAGGGAATCAGCCCCAGCATTTT. This encodes CASSLGAGNQPQHF.

The chain couples TRBV29-1 to TRBJ2-7; tentatively, D is TRBD2 (6 bases). The CDR3 spans 14 residues. Deletions cut 0 bases from V and 0 bases from J, with 9 bases between. CDR1 SQVTM and CDR2 ANQGSEA come from the germline V gene. The CDR3 spells CSVEDRGDSYEQYF. CDR3 sequence (DNA): TGCAGCGTTGAAGATCGCGGGGACTCCTACGAGCAGTACTTC.

In DNA form, the CDR3 reads TGTGCCAGCAGCTTATCTCCTGGACAGGGGGCTGGGGCCAACGTCCTGACTTTC. It translates to CASSLSPGQGAGANVLTF. The rearrangement uses TRBV7-9 and TRBJ2-6; TRBD1 matches 10 bases. V dropped 2 bases and J dropped 2; count of bases not matched to a gene: 6. CDR3 length equals 18 residues. Germline CDR1 SEHNR, CDR2 FQNEAQ (reference sequence).

V gene TRBV5-1 combines with J gene TRBJ2-6; 11 bases are a match to TRBD2. Germline loops: CDR1 SGHRS, CDR2 YFSETQ. Germline trimming cut 4 bases from V and 2 bases from J; bases unmatched to any gene: 17. This CDR3 region has 21 residues. The chain's CDR3 is CASSEGDPSTSGITGANVLTF. The CDR3 nucleotides are TGCGCCAGCAGCGAGGGGGACCCATCGACTAGCGGGATCACTGGGGCCAACGTCCTGACTTTC.

V is TRBV9 and J is TRBJ2-1; TRBD2 might be the D (6 bases). CDR3 length: 16 residues. The germline gives CDR1 SGDLS, CDR2 YYNGEE. Trimming cost V 3 bases and J 8 bases, with 21 bases left between them. The CDR3 region is CASSGRSGSVGDEQFF. CDR3 nucleotides: TGTGCCAGCAGCGGGCGTAGCGGTTCCGTGGGCGATGAGCAGTTCTTC.

The chain combines TRBV7-9 with TRBJ1-2; D gene uncertain. V was trimmed by 0 bases and J by 3 bases, leaving 17 bases between them. CDR3 length equals 17 residues. In germline, CDR1 is SEHNR, CDR2 FQNEAQ (reference sequence). CDR3: CASSLANTPGFHYGYTF. Here the CDR3 DNA reads TGTGCCAGCAGCTTAGCGAATACTCCTGGGTTTCACTATGGCTACACCTTC.

The V and J genes are TRBV27 and TRBJ1-2; 10 positions match TRBD1. The V gene end was trimmed by 5 bases and the J gene end by 3 bases; junction bases not matched to a gene: 3. This CDR3 comprises 14 residues. Germline V gene lookup returns CDR1 MNHEY and CDR2 SMNVEV (reference sequence). This CDR3 reads CASSPGTGDYGYTF. CDR3 nucleotides: TGTGCCAGCAGTCCGGGGACAGGGGACTATGGCTACACCTTC.

This clone was observed once. The V and J genes are TRBV14 and TRBJ2-7; D remains unclear. Trimming removed 5 bases from V and 7 bases from J, with 18 bases in between. This CDR3 region has 14 residues. Looked up from germline, CDR1 is SGHDN and CDR2 is FVKESK. The CDR3: CASSNPGFDREQYF. The DNA of the CDR3 is TGTGCCAGCAGCAACCCGGGTTTCGATAGGGAGCAGTACTTC.

This clone was seen a single time. The genes are TRBV27 and TRBJ2-5; 13 bases are shared with TRBD2. V was clipped by 5 bases and J by 3 bases; unmatched bases: 3. Germline CDR1 and CDR2: MNHEY and SMNVEV (reference sequence). The CDR3 spans 15 residues. In DNA, the CDR3 is TGTGCCAGCAGTCCCGGGACTAGCGGGAAAGAGACCCAGTACTTC. Its translation: CASSPGTSGKETQYF.

This clone has a handful of counts. DNA of the CDR3: TGTGCCAGCAGCTTAAAAGGGAACACCGGGGAGCTGTTTTTT. Protein: CASSLKGNTGELFF. This chain links TRBV5-5 with TRBJ2-2, with D uncertain. The V end lost 2 bases, the J end lost 1 base, and 6 bases lay between the germline ends. Per germline, CDR1 SGHKS and CDR2 YYEKEE (reference sequence). This CDR3 region has 14 residues.

This rearrangement joins TRBV2 to TRBJ2-1, with 7 positions matching TRBD2. This CDR3 region has 14 residues. Germline trimming cut 2 bases from V and 4 bases from J; bases unmatched to any gene: 2. Germline lookup yields CDR1 SNHLY and CDR2 FYNNEI. CDR3 sequence (DNA): TGTGCCAGCAGTGAACTAGCGGCTTACAATGAGCAGTTCTTC. Its protein product is CASSELAAYNEQFF.